This is a list of T cell receptor beta chains from one sample in a study of T cell responses to AZD1222 COVID-19 vaccine. Libraries were prepared by immunoSEQ multiplex PCR; TCRdb keeps only in-frame clonotypes and omits some of them. The top ten clones hold approximately 0.6% of a sample with around 160,000 clones, around 95% of them seen once. This material consisted of peripheral blood, taken on day 0 of AZD1222 vaccination. These receptors all stem from an adult in good health. Both conserved end residues are part of each CDR3. D genes are given only for firm matches. Not all rows give a size; the values are once, few, many and, for expanded clones, a class.

TRBJ2-5 . TRBV19 . CASSILGETQYF TGTGCCAGTAGTATCCTTGGTGAGACCCAGTACTTC
TRBJ1-3 . TRBV19 . CASQPPAVPGQGNTIYF TGTGCCAGCCAACCACCCGCGGTCCCGGGACAAGGAAACACCATATATTTT
TRBJ2-6 . TRBV30 . CAWSTPRASGANVLTF TGTGCCTGGAGTACCCCCAGGGCCTCTGGGGCCAACGTCCTGACTTTC
TRBJ2-7 TRBD2 TRBV12-3/TRBV12-4 . CASSFGAGLEQYF TGTGCCAGCAGTTTTGGAGCGGGACTCGAGCAGTACTTC
TRBJ2-3 . TRBV7-3 . CASSPPVEGADTQYF TGTGCCAGCAGCCCCCCGGTTGAGGGAGCAGATACGCAGTATTTT
TRBJ2-1 TRBD2 TRBV6-5 few CASSYNWREGPEQFF TGTGCCAGCAGTTACAATTGGCGGGAGGGCCCTGAGCAGTTCTTC
TRBJ1-3 TRBD1 TRBV6-5 . CASGRGRENTIYF TGTGCCAGCGGCAGGGGGCGGGAAAACACCATATATTTT
TRBJ1-3 . TRBV5-1 few CASSLDSSPASGNTIYF TGCGCCAGCAGCTTGGACAGCTCGCCTGCCTCTGGAAACACCATATATTTT
TRBJ1-2 . TRBV11-2 . CASSLGGTGNYGYTF TGTGCCAGCAGCTTAGGCGGAACAGGGAACTATGGCTACACCTTC
TRBJ1-2 TRBD1 TRBV5-3 . CARSPPGQGDYGYTF TGTGCCAGAAGCCCTCCCGGACAGGGCGACTATGGCTACACCTTC
TRBJ2-1 TRBD1 TRBV5-1 . CGPPLQGAPKTYNEQFF TGCGGGCCTCCTTTACAGGGGGCGCCAAAAACCTACAATGAGCAGTTCTTC
TRBJ2-3 TRBD2 TRBV28 . CASSPLAVISTDTQYF TGTGCCAGCAGTCCCCTAGCGGTAATTAGCACAGATACGCAGTATTTT
TRBJ2-2 TRBD2 TRBV3-1/TRBV3-2 . CASRAGANTGELFF TGTGCCAGCAGGGCGGGAGCAAACACCGGGGAGCTGTTTTTT
TRBJ1-6 . TRBV7-8 . CASSLRDPHSPLHF TGTGCCAGCAGCTTACGAGATCCTCATTCACCCCTCCACTTT
TRBJ1-5 . TRBV7-2 . CASTTSENQPQHF TGTGCCAGCACCACCTCCGAAAATCAGCCCCAGCATTTT
TRBJ2-7 . TRBV27 . CASSFSMDEQYF TGTGCCAGCAGTTTTTCGATGGACGAGCAGTACTTC
TRBJ1-1 TRBD1 TRBV11-2 . CASSPLTGRDTEAFF TGTGCCAGCAGCCCGTTGACAGGGCGTGACACTGAAGCTTTCTTT
TRBJ2-1 TRBD2 TRBV3-1/TRBV3-2 . CASSQQGLAKFF TGTGCCAGCAGCCAGCAAGGACTAGCTAAGTTCTTC
TRBJ1-1 TRBD1 TRBV6-2/TRBV6-3 . CASSTTAGGSEAFF TGTGCCAGCAGTACCACCGCAGGGGGTTCGGAAGCTTTCTTT
TRBJ1-4 TRBD1 TRBV29-1 . CSVADRVDEKLFF TGCAGCGTAGCGGACAGGGTTGATGAAAAACTGTTTTTT
TRBJ2-3 . TRBV2 . CASSARQGLGDTQYF TGTGCCAGCAGTGCGAGACAGGGACTAGGAGATACGCAGTATTTT
TRBJ2-1 . TRBV29-1 . CSVVLARKGYDEQFF TGCAGCGTTGTCCTAGCCCGTAAAGGGTACGATGAGCAGTTCTTC
TRBJ2-1 TRBD1 TRBV27 . CASSSPGGAFHNEQFF TGTGCCAGCAGTTCCCCAGGGGGCGCGTTCCACAATGAGCAGTTCTTC
TRBJ2-7 . TRBV6-1 once CASSERETSSYEQYF TGTGCCAGCAGTGAAAGGGAAACTAGCTCCTACGAGCAGTACTTC
TRBJ2-5 . TRBV6-2/TRBV6-3 . CASSTVGETQYF TGTGCCAGCAGTACGGTTGGGGAGACCCAGTACTTC
TRBJ1-3 . TRBV30 . CAWRVSSGNTIYF TGTGCCTGGAGAGTAAGCTCTGGAAACACCATATATTTT
TRBJ2-1 TRBD2 TRBV6-5 . CASSRLAGAQFF TGTGCCAGCAGTCGACTAGCGGGAGCCCAGTTCTTC
TRBJ1-3 TRBD1 TRBV15 . CATSRGGTGGITGNTIYF TGTGCCACCAGCAGAGGGGGGACAGGGGGCATCACTGGAAACACCATATATTTT
TRBJ2-7 . TRBV11-2 . CASSLLAQQYF TGTGCCAGCAGCTTATTGGCCCAGCAGTACTTC
TRBJ1-1 . TRBV7-9 . CASSPGGTFNRDTEAFF TGTGCCAGCAGCCCGGGAGGGACATTCAATCGGGACACTGAAGCTTTCTTT
TRBJ2-1 . TRBV6-5 once CASSYSDSYNEQFF TGTGCCAGCAGTTACTCGGACAGTTACAATGAGCAGTTCTTC
TRBJ1-1 . TRBV4-1 . CASSQEPSGQGAFF TGCGCCAGCAGCCAAGAACCTTCGGGGCAGGGAGCTTTCTTT
TRBJ2-2 . TRBV3-1/TRBV3-2 . CASSQSRLTNTGELFF TGTGCCAGCAGCCAATCTCGACTAACGAACACCGGGGAGCTGTTTTTT
TRBJ2-1 TRBD2 TRBV7-9 . CASSLSTSSPDPFF TGTGCCAGCAGCTTATCGACTAGCAGCCCAGACCCGTTCTTC
TRBJ2-1 . TRBV3-1/TRBV3-2 once CASSQAREADEQFF TGTGCCAGCAGCCAAGCTAGGGAAGCCGATGAGCAGTTCTTC
TRBJ1-1 . TRBV28 . CASRVNTEAFF TGTGCCAGCAGGGTGAACACTGAAGCTTTCTTT
TRBJ2-1 . TRBV6-5 . CASRDGRLGWDEQFF TGTGCCAGCAGAGACGGACGGCTTGGATGGGATGAGCAGTTCTTC
TRBJ2-3 TRBD2 TRBV3-1/TRBV3-2 few CASSQVPGGADTQYF TGTGCCAGCAGCCAAGTGCCGGGAGGGGCAGATACGCAGTATTTT
TRBJ1-1 . TRBV5-1 . CASSLATENTEAFF TGCGCCAGCAGCTTGGCCACAGAGAACACTGAAGCTTTCTTT
TRBJ2-7 TRBD1 TRBV28 . CASSPTGTGAYEQYF TGTGCCAGCAGCCCAACCGGGACAGGGGCCTACGAGCAGTACTTC
TRBJ2-1 . TRBV2 . CASSGGKNEQFF TGTGCCAGCAGTGGAGGAAAAAATGAGCAGTTCTTC
TRBJ1-1 . TRBV6-5 . CASSYYQNTEAFF TGTGCCAGCAGTTATTACCAGAACACTGAAGCTTTCTTT
TRBJ1-5 TRBD1 TRBV19 . CASRDRGNQPQHF TGTGCCAGCCGGGACAGGGGCAATCAGCCCCAGCATTTT
TRBJ2-3 . TRBV10-2 . CASSESRETDTQYF TGCGCCAGCAGTGAGTCCCGGGAAACAGATACGCAGTATTTT
TRBJ1-2 . TRBV28 . CASSFGTSYGYTF TGTGCCAGCAGTTTCGGGACCTCCTATGGCTACACCTTC
TRBJ1-6 TRBD1 TRBV28 . CASSLGAQGVYSPLHF TGTGCCAGCAGTTTGGGGGCACAGGGGGTTTATTCACCCCTCCACTTT
TRBJ1-1 . TRBV5-4 few CASSPIGAAHGEAFF TGTGCCAGCAGCCCCATTGGGGCGGCCCACGGTGAAGCTTTCTTT
TRBJ2-7 TRBD2 TRBV19 . CASSTSGRNEQYF TGTGCCAGTAGTACCAGCGGGAGGAACGAGCAGTACTTC
TRBJ1-1 TRBD1 TRBV2 . CASRKNPGTAVAEAFF TGTGCCAGCAGAAAAAACCCGGGGACAGCCGTTGCTGAAGCTTTCTTT
TRBJ2-2 TRBD1 TRBV6-5 . CASRSRQGAGGELFF TGTGCCAGCAGATCGCGCCAGGGGGCTGGCGGGGAGCTGTTTTTT
TRBJ2-2 . TRBV5-1 . CASSLIAAGTGELFF TGCGCCAGCAGCTTGATAGCTGCGGGCACCGGGGAGCTGTTTTTT
TRBJ1-2 TRBD1 TRBV9 . CASSVGVISGGDHGYTF TGTGCCAGCAGCGTAGGAGTAATTTCAGGGGGCGATCATGGCTACACCTTC
TRBJ1-6 TRBD1 TRBV7-9 . CASSGWDSHNSPLHF TGTGCCAGCAGCGGCTGGGACAGCCATAATTCACCCCTCCACTTT
TRBJ2-3 . TRBV4-1 . CASSQGGIRTDTQYF TGCGCCAGCAGCCAAGGTGGGATCCGCACAGATACGCAGTATTTT
TRBJ2-1 . TRBV6-5 . CASSYTGNEQFF TGTGCCAGCAGTTATACCGGGAATGAGCAGTTCTTC
TRBJ1-2 TRBD1 TRBV12-5 . CASGTQGQKIPMKRGGYGYTF TGTGCTAGTGGTACACAGGGACAGAAGATACCAATGAAGAGGGGCGGATATGGCTACACCTTC
TRBJ1-4 . TRBV6-5 . CASSYRGANEKLFF TGTGCCAGCAGTTACAGGGGGGCTAATGAAAAACTGTTTTTT
TRBJ2-7 . TRBV11-2 once CASNLGGGRYEQYF TGTGCCAGCAACCTGGGAGGGGGTCGGTACGAGCAGTACTTC
TRBJ2-1 . TRBV3-1/TRBV3-2 . CASSQYDTGRPDEQFF TGTGCCAGCAGCCAATACGATACAGGGAGGCCTGATGAGCAGTTCTTC
TRBJ1-2 . TRBV19 . CASIGGGGTWDDGYTF TGTGCCAGTATTGGCGGCGGCGGGACATGGGATGATGGCTACACCTTC